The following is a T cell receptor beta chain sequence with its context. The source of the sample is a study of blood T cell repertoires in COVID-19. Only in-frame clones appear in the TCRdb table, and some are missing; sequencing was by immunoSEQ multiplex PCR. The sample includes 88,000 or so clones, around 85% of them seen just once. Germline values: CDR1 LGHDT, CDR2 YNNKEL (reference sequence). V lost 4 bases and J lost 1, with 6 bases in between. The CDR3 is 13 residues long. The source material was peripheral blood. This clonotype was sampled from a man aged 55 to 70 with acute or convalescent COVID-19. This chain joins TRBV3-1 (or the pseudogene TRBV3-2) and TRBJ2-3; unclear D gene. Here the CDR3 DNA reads TGTGCCAGCAGCCGGCAGGGCACAGATACGCAGTATTTT. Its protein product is CASSRQGTDTQYF.